These 7 T cell receptor beta chains were sequenced from one sample in a study of T cell repertoires in cytomegalovirus infection. Antigen specificity for these receptors is unknown. TCRdb re-derived calls from the reads in MiXCR, one entry per CDR3 protein. The profile shows more than 250,000 distinct CDR3 sequences, 25% of them singletons. Material: cultured PBMCs, obtained from culture after CMV antigen stimulation. Receptor source: a human donor in good health (CMV status not recorded). Some clones in this sample may be carry-over from other donors' samples.

This clonotype was picked up many times. V usage is TRBV7-2 and J usage is TRBJ2-7; D perhaps matches TRBD1 (6 bases). From germline, CDR1 is SGHTA and CDR2 FQGNSA. V was pared by 2 bases and J by 3 bases, with 11 bases between. This CDR3 has 14 residues. In DNA form, the CDR3 reads TGTGCCAGCAGCTTAATAGGGACATACTACGAGCAGTACTTC. It specifies CASSLIGTYYEQYF.

The chain links TRBV4-3 to TRBJ2-1; D remains ambiguous. From germline, CDR1 is LGHNA and CDR2 YSLEER. V was trimmed by 0 bases and J by 0 bases, leaving 12 bases between them. The CDR3 spans 17 residues. The CDR3 here is CASSQDPGLSSYNEQFF. DNA for the CDR3: TGCGCCAGCAGCCAAGATCCCGGCCTGAGCTCCTACAATGAGCAGTTCTTC.

This clonotype was detected ten times or more. The chain couples TRBV7-8 to TRBJ1-5, with D perhaps matching TRBD1 (5 bases). In germline, CDR1 is SGHVS, CDR2 FQNEAQ. CDR3 length equals 16 residues. V gave up 5 bases and J gave up 6 bases, with 20 bases separating them. The CDR3 DNA reads TGTGCCAGCAGCCCCCCCGGCGGGACTGGACTTCAGCCCCAGCATTTT. As protein: CASSPPGGTGLQPQHF.

This clonotype was recorded a few times. The V call is TRBV28, the J call TRBJ2-4, with D maybe TRBD1 (6 bases). The CDR3 extends over 17 amino acids. Germline V gene lookup returns CDR1 MDHEN and CDR2 SYDVKM. V gave up 6 bases and J gave up 0 bases, with 18 bases separating them. The CDR3 nucleotides read TGTGCCAGCAGCCTACCTCTGGCAGGGGTAGCCAAAAACATTCAGTACTTC. This translates into CASSLPLAGVAKNIQYF. The full variable domain, its missing parts supplied by reference TRBV28 and TRBJ2-4, is DVKVTQSSRYLVKRTGEKVFLECVQDMDHENMFWYRQDPGLGLRLIYFSYDVKMKEKGDIPEGYSVSREKKERFSLILESASTNQTSMYLCASSLPLAGVAKNIQYFGAGTRLSVL.

This clonotype was counted only a few times. The chain links TRBV12-3 or TRBV12-4 to TRBJ1-2; D not resolved. V was clipped by 6 bases and J by 1 base, with 9 bases between them. This CDR3 has 13 residues. The CDR3: CASSMGNNYGYTF. The DNA of the CDR3 is TGTGCCAGCAGCATGGGAAATAACTATGGCTACACCTTC.

This clonotype was detected a few times. This sequence joins TRBV24-1 and TRBJ2-1; D is possibly TRBD1 or TRBD2 (5 bases each). Trimming pared 2 bases from V and 9 bases from J, leaving 10 bases between. Germline-derived CDR1 and CDR2 are KGHDR and SFDVKD. The CDR3 covers 13 residues. The DNA for the CDR3 is TGTGCCACCAGTGATTCTTGGGGGATTGAGCAGTTCTTC. Its translation is CATSDSWGIEQFF.

CDR3 in DNA: TGTGCCAGCAGTGAAGGTTCGGGACAGTACTACGAGCAGTACGTC. Translated, it gives CASSEGSGQYYEQYV. The V and J genes are TRBV6-1 and TRBJ2-7; 7 nucleotides align to TRBD1. The CDR3 consists of 15 residues. V gave up 1 base and J gave up 3 bases; unmatched junction bases: 6. Germline V CDR1 and CDR2: MNHNS, SASEGT.